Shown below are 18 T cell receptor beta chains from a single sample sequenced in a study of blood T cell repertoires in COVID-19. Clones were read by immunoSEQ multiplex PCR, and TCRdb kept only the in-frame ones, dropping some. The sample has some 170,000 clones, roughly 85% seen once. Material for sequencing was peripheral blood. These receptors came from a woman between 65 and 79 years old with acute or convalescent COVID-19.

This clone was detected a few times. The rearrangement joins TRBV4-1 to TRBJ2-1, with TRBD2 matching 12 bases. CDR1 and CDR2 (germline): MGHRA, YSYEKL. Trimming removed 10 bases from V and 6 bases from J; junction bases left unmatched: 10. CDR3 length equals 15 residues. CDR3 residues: CAIQLTSGSFNEQFF. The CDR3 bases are TGCGCCATCCAATTGACTAGCGGGAGCTTCAATGAGCAGTTCTTC.

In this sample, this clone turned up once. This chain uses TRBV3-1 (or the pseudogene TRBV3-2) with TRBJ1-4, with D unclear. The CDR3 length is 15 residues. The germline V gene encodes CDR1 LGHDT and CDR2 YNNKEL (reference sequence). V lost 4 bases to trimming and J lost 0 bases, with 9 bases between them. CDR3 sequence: CASSRGLSTNEKLFF. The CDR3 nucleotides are TGTGCCAGCAGCCGTGGACTCTCAACTAATGAAAAACTGTTTTTT.

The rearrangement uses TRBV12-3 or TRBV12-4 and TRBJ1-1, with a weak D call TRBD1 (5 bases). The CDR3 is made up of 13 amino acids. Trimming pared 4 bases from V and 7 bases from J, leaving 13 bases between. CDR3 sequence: CASSSILGGEAFF. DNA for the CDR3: TGTGCCAGCAGTTCCATACTCGGGGGTGAAGCTTTCTTT.

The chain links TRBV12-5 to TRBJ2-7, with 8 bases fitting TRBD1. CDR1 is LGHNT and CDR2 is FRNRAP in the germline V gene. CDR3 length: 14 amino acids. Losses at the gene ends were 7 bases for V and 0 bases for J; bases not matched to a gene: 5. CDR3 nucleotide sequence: TGTGCTAGTGCCCTAGGACAGGGCTCCTACGAGCAGTACTTC. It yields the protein CASALGQGSYEQYF.

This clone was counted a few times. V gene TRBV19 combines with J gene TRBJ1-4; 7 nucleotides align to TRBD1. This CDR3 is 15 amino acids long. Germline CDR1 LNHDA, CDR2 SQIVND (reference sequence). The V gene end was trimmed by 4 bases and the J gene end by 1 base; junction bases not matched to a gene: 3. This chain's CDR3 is CASSRDRGTNEKLFF. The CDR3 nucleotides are TGTGCCAGTAGTAGGGACAGAGGAACTAATGAAAAACTGTTTTTT. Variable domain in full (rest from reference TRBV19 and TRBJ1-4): DGGITQSPKYLFRKEGQNVTLSCEQNLNHDAMYWYRQDPGQGLRLIYYSQIVNDFQKGDIAEGYSVSREKKESFPLTVTSAQKNPTAFYLCASSRDRGTNEKLFFGSGTQLSVL.

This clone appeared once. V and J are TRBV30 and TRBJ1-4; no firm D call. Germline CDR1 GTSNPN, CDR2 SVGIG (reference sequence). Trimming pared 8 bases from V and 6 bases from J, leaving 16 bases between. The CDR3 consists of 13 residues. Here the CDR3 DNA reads TGTGCCGGGTTGACAATCCGGTATGAAAAACTGTTTTTT. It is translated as CAGLTIRYEKLFF.

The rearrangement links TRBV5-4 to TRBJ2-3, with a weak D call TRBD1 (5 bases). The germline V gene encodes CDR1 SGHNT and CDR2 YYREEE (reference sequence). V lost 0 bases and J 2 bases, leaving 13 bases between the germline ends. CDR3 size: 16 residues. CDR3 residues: CASSLGQSKITDTQYF. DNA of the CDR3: TGTGCCAGCAGCTTGGGACAGTCGAAAATCACAGATACGCAGTATTTT.

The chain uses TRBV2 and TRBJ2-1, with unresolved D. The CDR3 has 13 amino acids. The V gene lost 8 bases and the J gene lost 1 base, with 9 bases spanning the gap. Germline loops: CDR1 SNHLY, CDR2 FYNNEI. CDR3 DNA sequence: TGTGCCAGCCGGTTAACGTCCTACAATGAGCAGTTCTTC. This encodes CASRLTSYNEQFF.

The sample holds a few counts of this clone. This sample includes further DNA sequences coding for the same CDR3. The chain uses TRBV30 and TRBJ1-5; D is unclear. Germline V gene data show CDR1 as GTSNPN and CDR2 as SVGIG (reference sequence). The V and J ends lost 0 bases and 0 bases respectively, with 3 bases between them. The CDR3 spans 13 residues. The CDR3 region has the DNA TGTGCCTGGAGTGTGGCTAGCAATCAGCCCCAGCATTTT. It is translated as CAWSVASNQPQHF.

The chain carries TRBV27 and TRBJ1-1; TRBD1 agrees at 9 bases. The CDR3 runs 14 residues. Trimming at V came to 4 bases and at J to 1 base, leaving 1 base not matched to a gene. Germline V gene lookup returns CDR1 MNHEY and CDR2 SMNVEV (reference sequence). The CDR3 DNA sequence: TGTGCCAGCAGTTCGACAGGGGGGAACACTGAAGCTTTCTTT. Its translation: CASSSTGGNTEAFF.

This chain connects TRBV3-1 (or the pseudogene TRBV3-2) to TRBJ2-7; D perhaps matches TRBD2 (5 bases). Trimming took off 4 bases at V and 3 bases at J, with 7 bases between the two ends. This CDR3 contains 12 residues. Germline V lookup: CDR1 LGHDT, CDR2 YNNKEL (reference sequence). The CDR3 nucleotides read TGTGCCAGCAGCCGGGGAGTCTACGAGCAGTACTTC. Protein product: CASSRGVYEQYF.

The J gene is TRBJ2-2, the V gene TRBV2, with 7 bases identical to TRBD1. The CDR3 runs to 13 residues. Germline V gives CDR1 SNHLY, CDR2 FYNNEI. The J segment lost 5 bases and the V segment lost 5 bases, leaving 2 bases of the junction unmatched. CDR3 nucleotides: TGTGCCAGCAGTAGGGGGCAAACCGGGGAGCTGTTTTTT. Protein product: CASSRGQTGELFF.

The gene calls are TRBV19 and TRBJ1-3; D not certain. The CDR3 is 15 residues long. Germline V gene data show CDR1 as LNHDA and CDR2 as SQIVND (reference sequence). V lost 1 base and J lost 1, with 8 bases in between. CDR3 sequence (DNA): TGTGCCAGTAGTATAGGCCAGACTTCTGGAAACACCATATATTTT. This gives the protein CASSIGQTSGNTIYF.

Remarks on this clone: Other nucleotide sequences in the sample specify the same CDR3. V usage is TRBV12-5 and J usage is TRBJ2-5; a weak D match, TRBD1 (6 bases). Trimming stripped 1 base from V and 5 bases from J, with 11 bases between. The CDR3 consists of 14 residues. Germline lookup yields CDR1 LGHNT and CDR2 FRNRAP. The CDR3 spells CASGLGGRAETQYF. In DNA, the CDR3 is TGTGCTAGTGGTTTGGGGGGGCGGGCGGAGACCCAGTACTTC.

CDR3 amino acids: CASSIGAGGHSYEQYF. DNA of the CDR3: TGTGCCAGTAGTATTGGGGCGGGAGGACACTCCTACGAGCAGTACTTC. The chain carries TRBV19 and TRBJ2-7; 8 nucleotides line up with TRBD2. The V gene's germline CDR1 is LNHDA and CDR2 SQIVND (reference sequence). V dropped 3 bases and J dropped 0; count of bases not matched to a gene: 7. The CDR3 length is 16 residues.

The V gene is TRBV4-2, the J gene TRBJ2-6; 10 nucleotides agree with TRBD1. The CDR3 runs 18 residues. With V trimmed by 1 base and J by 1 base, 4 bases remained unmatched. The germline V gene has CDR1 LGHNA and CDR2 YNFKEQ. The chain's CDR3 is CASSQVGTGVSGANVLTF. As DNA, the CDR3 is TGTGCCAGCAGCCAAGTGGGGACAGGGGTTTCTGGGGCCAACGTCCTGACTTTC.

In DNA form, the CDR3 reads TGTGCCATCACTCAGGGACTAGCGGGAAGCTACGAGCAGTACTTC. It specifies CAITQGLAGSYEQYF. The chain carries TRBV10-3 and TRBJ2-7, with 13 bases lining up with TRBD2. V shed 7 bases, J shed 3 bases, and the junction held 6 bases outside the gene matches. The germline V gene has CDR1 ENHRY and CDR2 SYGVKD. The CDR3 is made up of 15 amino acids.

CDR3 in amino acids: CASSVVPGNGYTF. CDR3 nucleotide sequence: TGTGCCAGCAGCGTAGTTCCGGGGAATGGCTACACCTTC. The genes are TRBV9 and TRBJ1-2; unclear D gene. V lost 0 bases to trimming and J lost 6 bases, with 9 bases between them. Germline values: CDR1 SGDLS, CDR2 YYNGEE. CDR3 length: 13 residues.